A single sample gave rise to the 10 T cell receptor beta chains below, sequenced in a study of T cells in Graves' hyperthyroidism and ophthalmopathy. RNA transcripts served as the template for amplifying TCR beta CDR3 regions. The HTBI primer set drove a first-round RT-PCR of the TCR CDR3. Each CDR3 protein is one row after TCRdb ran MiXCR on the multiplex PCR reads. The table lists around 300,000 distinct CDR3 sequences, roughly 22% of them singletons. The sequenced sample consisted of blood. Source of these receptors: a young man with Graves' ophthalmopathy.

This clonotype was observed many times. The chain joins TRBV11-3 to TRBJ2-1, with 8 positions matching TRBD2. V trimming: 3 bases; J trimming: 9 bases; junction bases outside the gene matches: 7. The CDR3 consists of 14 residues. CDR1 is SGHNT, CDR2 YENEEA, per germline. The CDR3 sequence is CASSFTSAGGEQFF. The DNA for the CDR3 is TGTGCCAGCAGCTTCACTAGCGCGGGGGGTGAGCAGTTCTTC.

This clonotype was picked up many times. The chain combines TRBV11-3 with TRBJ2-7, with D tentatively TRBD2 (6 bases). In germline, CDR1 is SGHNT, CDR2 YENEEA. V shed 3 bases and J shed 5 bases, with 11 bases lying between them. The CDR3 runs 13 residues. The CDR3 spells CASSLNPGDEQYF. The CDR3 DNA sequence: TGTGCCAGCAGCTTGAATCCGGGGGACGAGCAGTACTTC. Combining the CDR3 with reference TRBV11-3 and TRBJ2-7 gives the whole variable domain EAGVVQSPRYKIIEKKQPVAFWCNPISGHNTLYWYLQNLGQGPELLIRYENEEAVDDSQLPKDRFSAERLKGVDSTLKIQPAELGDSAVYLCASSLNPGDEQYFGPGTRLTVT.

The sample holds a few counts of this clonotype. V usage is TRBV7-9 and J usage is TRBJ2-7; maybe TRBD2 (6 bases). With 3 bases removed from V and 9 bases from J, the gap between germline ends came to 18 bases. Germline CDR1 SEHNR, CDR2 FQNEAQ (reference sequence). The CDR3 has 14 amino acids. CDR3 coding DNA: TGTGCCAGCAGCTTGGGGGGTTCCGAGGTGTGGCAGTACTTC. Translation: CASSLGGSEVWQYF.

This rearrangement joins TRBV19 to TRBJ2-6, with D perhaps TRBD1 (5 bases). The germline CDR1 and CDR2 sequences are LNHDA and SQIVND (reference sequence). The CDR3 runs to 14 residues. V was cut by 5 bases and J by 2 bases, with 7 bases left in between. CDR3 loop: CASSEQAGANVLTF. The CDR3 DNA sequence: TGTGCCAGTAGTGAACAGGCTGGGGCCAACGTCCTGACTTTC.

This clonotype has ten or more counts. J is TRBJ2-7 and V is TRBV2; D gene ambiguous. V lost 7 bases, J lost 2 bases, and 12 bases lay in between. CDR1 is SNHLY and CDR2 is FYNNEI in the germline V gene. CDR3 size: 13 residues. The CDR3: CASTVRGPYEQYF. The CDR3 bases are TGTGCCAGCACGGTGCGCGGCCCCTACGAGCAGTACTTC.

This chain connects TRBV5-1 to TRBJ2-1; 10 bases map to TRBD2. The V segment lost 5 bases and the J segment 0 bases; nucleotides outside the gene matches: 2. Germline-derived CDR1 and CDR2 are SGHRS and YFSETQ. The CDR3 sequence is 15 residues long. The CDR3 DNA is TGCGCCAGCAGAGCTAGCGGGAGCTCCTACAATGAGCAGTTCTTC. This sequence encodes CASRASGSSYNEQFF.

This clonotype was observed many times. This chain uses TRBV6-1 with TRBJ1-1; the D is unclear. CDR3 size: 13 residues. V was pared by 8 bases and J by 0 bases, with 10 bases between. Germline assignment: CDR1 MNHNS and CDR2 SASEGT. The CDR3, as DNA: TGTGCCAGCCCCCCTAATCTGAACACTGAAGCTTTCTTT. It yields the protein CASPPNLNTEAFF.

This clonotype has a count of ten or more. The CDR3, as DNA: TGTGCCAGTAGTATTTTCAACAGACCCTCCTCCCACCAAGCTTTCTTT. Protein product: CASSIFNRPSSHQAFF. The chain employs TRBV19 and TRBJ1-1; D gene ambiguous. V shed 3 bases and J shed 9 bases, with 23 bases lying between them. From germline, CDR1 is LNHDA and CDR2 SQIVND (reference sequence). The CDR3 length is 16 residues.

This sequence joins TRBV6-1 and TRBJ1-2; TRBD1 aligns across 7 bases. The CDR3 contains 14 residues. The V gene's germline CDR1 is MNHNS and CDR2 SASEGT. V gave up 6 bases and J gave up 4 bases; unmatched junction bases: 8. The CDR3 DNA reads TGTGCCAGCAGACTAGGGACAGAAGTCTATGGCTACACCTTC. As protein: CASRLGTEVYGYTF.

This clonotype was detected only a few times. This chain connects TRBV5-1 to TRBJ1-3; 7 nucleotides line up with TRBD1. Germline values: CDR1 SGHRS, CDR2 YFSETQ. The V segment lost 0 bases and the J segment 3 bases; nucleotides outside the gene matches: 3. There are 15 residues in the CDR3. Here the CDR3 DNA reads TGCGCCAGCAGCTTGGGACGGACAGGTGGAAACACCATATATTTT. Residues: CASSLGRTGGNTIYF.